The 8 T cell receptor beta chains in this list originate from one sample, sequenced in a study of beta chain features in type 1 diabetes. The investigators reverse transcribed all of the isolated RNA, so they sequenced expressed TCRB transcripts. Profiled with immunoSEQ multiplex PCR; TCRdb holds only in-frame clones, not every one. Of about 450,000 clones detected, roughly 11% appear once; the ten largest clones hold 0.04% to 0.05%. Sample: naive CD4+ T cells from blood. These receptors came from a woman aged 18-29 years in good health.

The J gene is TRBJ1-3, the V gene TRBV6-6; D is possibly TRBD1 (5 bases). This CDR3 comprises 15 residues. The V end lost 6 bases, the J end lost 1 base, and 13 bases lay between the germline ends. The V gene's germline CDR1 is MNHNY and CDR2 SVGAGI (reference sequence). For the CDR3, the DNA is TGTGCCAGCAGCCCGGGACGGAGGTCTGGAAACACCATATATTTT. It codes for CASSPGRRSGNTIYF.

CDR3 bases: TGCAGCGTTGAACGACAGACCAAAAACATTCAGTACTTC. Translation gives CSVERQTKNIQYF. The V call is TRBV29-1, the J call TRBJ2-4; the D gene is possibly TRBD1 (5 bases). The V end lost 2 bases, the J end lost 2 bases, and 7 bases lay between the germline ends. Germline V gene sequence: CDR1 SQVTM, CDR2 ANQGSEA. This CDR3 has 13 residues.

This clone was observed a handful of times. The rearrangement uses TRBV18 and TRBJ2-1, with a weak D call TRBD1 (5 bases). Germline loops: CDR1 KGHSH, CDR2 LQKENI. The CDR3 is 16 amino acids. V gave up 3 bases and J gave up 3 bases, with 15 bases separating them. The CDR3 here is CASSPGPRTLYNEQFF. The CDR3 DNA reads as TGTGCCAGCTCACCGGGGCCTAGGACCCTCTACAATGAGCAGTTCTTC.

DNA of the CDR3: TGTGCCAGCAGCTTGCAGGCAGGGATCGAGCAGTACGTC. It is translated as CASSLQAGIEQYV. This chain uses TRBV5-4 with TRBJ2-7; TRBD1 is a possible D gene (5 bases). The CDR3 spans 13 residues. The germline V gene encodes CDR1 SGHNT and CDR2 YYREEE (reference sequence). The V gene lost 1 base and the J gene lost 6 bases, with 11 bases spanning the gap.

Only a few counts were recorded for this clone. The chain joins TRBV14 to TRBJ1-1; D unclear. The CDR3 has 13 amino acids. The V gene lost 4 bases and the J gene lost 5 bases, with 11 bases spanning the gap. CDR1 and CDR2 (germline): SGHDN, FVKESK. CDR3 protein: CASSLLFSTEAFF. The CDR3, as DNA: TGTGCCAGCAGCCTTCTATTTTCGACTGAAGCTTTCTTT.

The rearrangement joins TRBV7-2 to TRBJ2-3; D is undetermined. Germline V gene sequence: CDR1 SGHTA, CDR2 FQGNSA. V lost 2 bases and J lost 4, with 7 bases in between. This CDR3 comprises 13 residues. This CDR3 reads CASSLLRADTQYF. CDR3 in DNA: TGTGCCAGCAGCTTATTGAGAGCAGATACGCAGTATTTT. The full variable domain, completed using reference TRBV7-2 and TRBJ2-3, is GAGVSQSPSNKVTEKGKDVELRCDPISGHTALYWYRQSLGQGLEFLIYFQGNSAPDKSGLPSDRFSAERTGGSVSTLTIQRTQQEDSAVYLCASSLLRADTQYFGPGTRLTVL.

This clone has more than one count but fewer than ten. The rearrangement joins TRBV7-2 to TRBJ2-1; 9 nucleotides agree with TRBD1. The CDR3 length is 16 residues. Germline V gives CDR1 SGHTA, CDR2 FQGNSA. After removal of 4 bases from V and 4 bases from J, the junction contained 8 bases not matched to a gene. Written as DNA, the CDR3 is TGTGCCAGCAGCTCACGGACAGGGGTTGGATACAATGAGCAGTTCTTC. Its translation: CASSSRTGVGYNEQFF. Filled out from reference TRBV7-2 and TRBJ2-1, the complete variable domain reads GAGVSQSPSNKVTEKGKDVELRCDPISGHTALYWYRQSLGQGLEFLIYFQGNSAPDKSGLPSDRFSAERTGGSVSTLTIQRTQQEDSAVYLCASSSRTGVGYNEQFFGPGTRLTVL.

V gene TRBV18 combines with J gene TRBJ2-5; no clear D gene. Germline CDR1 and CDR2: KGHSH and LQKENI. Trimming cost V 6 bases and J 2 bases, with 10 bases left between them. CDR3 length: 13 residues. This CDR3 reads CASSRDLQETQYF. The CDR3, as DNA: TGTGCCAGCTCCCGCGACTTACAAGAGACCCAGTACTTC.